Each of the 15 T cell receptor beta chains below was sequenced from the same sample in a study of shared clonotypes between healthy human individuals. TCRdb's copy holds only in-frame clones and misses some; the assay was immunoSEQ multiplex PCR. The sample contains 2 million to 2.5 million clones, 85% to 95% of which appear only once. Sample: naive CD4+ T cells sorted from blood. Subset meaning: CD45RA+ positively selected. These receptors were taken from a man aged 18-30 years in good health.

The chain couples TRBV18 to TRBJ2-3; 10 nucleotides agree with TRBD1. The CDR3 extends over 16 amino acids. With V trimmed by 8 bases and J by 4 bases, 12 bases remained unmatched. Germline V gene sequence: CDR1 KGHSH, CDR2 LQKENI. In DNA, the CDR3 is TGTGCCAGCCACCCACCCGGGACAGGGGTTGCAGATACGCAGTATTTT. Amino acid sequence: CASHPPGTGVADTQYF.

The chain uses TRBV6-6 and TRBJ2-2; no firm D call. V was clipped by 11 bases and J by 5 bases, with 6 bases between them. Germline CDR1 reads MNHNY; CDR2 reads SVGAGI (reference sequence). The length of the CDR3 is 10 residues. The CDR3 here is CALGTGELFF. CDR3 bases: TGTGCCCTAGGAACCGGGGAGCTGTTTTTT.

Points on this clone: This same CDR3 is encoded by further DNA sequences in the sample. V and J are TRBV6-6 and TRBJ2-2; weak D call: TRBD1 (5 bases). This CDR3 contains 14 residues. Germline V CDR1 and CDR2: MNHNY, SVGAGI (reference sequence). Deletions cut 4 bases from V and 1 base from J, with 7 bases between. The CDR3 sequence: CASSSTGNTGELFF. The DNA for the CDR3 is TGTGCCAGCAGTTCTACAGGGAACACCGGGGAGCTGTTTTTT.

The chain joins TRBV30 to TRBJ1-2; no clear D gene. Germline V gives CDR1 GTSNPN, CDR2 SVGIG (reference sequence). The germline V and J ends were trimmed by 4 bases and 4 bases, with 13 bases remaining between them. The CDR3 contains 13 residues. In DNA, the CDR3 is TGTGCCTGGAACAAGGGCAGGAGCTATGGCTACACCTTC. The encoded protein is CAWNKGRSYGYTF.

This clone was picked up one time. This chain links TRBV5-1 with TRBJ1-1; D remains unclear. Germline V gives CDR1 SGHRS, CDR2 YFSETQ. Trimming left V 2 bases short and J 1 base short, with 12 bases between. The length of the CDR3 is 15 residues. CDR3 region: CASSFDGMGNTEAFF. The CDR3 DNA is TGCGCCAGCAGCTTTGACGGAATGGGGAACACTGAAGCTTTCTTT.

The chain joins TRBV7-2 to TRBJ2-7, with D uncertain. Germline CDR1 is SGHTA and CDR2 is FQGNSA. Trimming took off 2 bases at V and 6 bases at J, with 8 bases between the two ends. There are 12 residues in the CDR3. The CDR3 is CASSLTPGEQYF. DNA for the CDR3: TGTGCCAGCAGCTTAACGCCGGGCGAGCAGTACTTC.

Turning to this clone: The same CDR3 arises from other DNA sequences in this sample as well. The J gene is TRBJ2-1, the V gene TRBV5-1; D is perhaps TRBD2 (6 bases). From germline, CDR1 is SGHRS and CDR2 YFSETQ. Trimming left V 1 base short and J 1 base short, with 9 bases between. This CDR3 is 15 amino acids long. The CDR3 here is CASSLNSGSYNEQFF. CDR3 DNA sequence: TGCGCCAGCAGCTTGAACAGCGGGTCCTACAATGAGCAGTTCTTC.

The chain carries TRBV5-4 and TRBJ1-5; possibly TRBD1 for D (6 bases). CDR3 size: 14 residues. The germline CDR1 and CDR2 sequences are SGHNT and YYREEE (reference sequence). Trimming stripped 4 bases from V and 2 bases from J, with 10 bases between. For the CDR3, the DNA is TGTGCCAGCAGCAACCGGACAGGCAATCAGCCCCAGCATTTT. Encoded protein: CASSNRTGNQPQHF.

The chain is built from TRBV5-1 and TRBJ2-3; D is ambiguous. Looked up from germline, CDR1 is SGHRS and CDR2 is YFSETQ. The CDR3 totals 15 residues. Trimming left V 2 bases short and J 0 bases short, with 10 bases between. CDR3 protein: CASSFDGSSTDTQYF. The CDR3 DNA is TGCGCCAGCAGCTTTGACGGGTCTAGCACAGATACGCAGTATTTT.

V and J are TRBV30 and TRBJ1-4; D is uncertain. This CDR3 has 13 residues. CDR1 GTSNPN and CDR2 SVGIG come from the germline V gene (reference sequence). Trimming removed 5 bases at V and 3 bases at J, with 10 bases between. CDR3 loop: CAWGIGPNEKLFF. The CDR3 DNA sequence: TGTGCCTGGGGTATCGGGCCTAATGAAAAACTGTTTTTT.

This rearrangement joins TRBV10-3 to TRBJ2-4; TRBD2 might be the D (5 bases). Germline assignment: CDR1 ENHRY and CDR2 SYGVKD. This CDR3 region has 16 residues. Deletions cut 4 bases from V and 1 base from J, with 14 bases between. CDR3 amino acids: CAISAGRAAAKNIQYF. In DNA, the CDR3 is TGTGCCATCAGTGCCGGGCGGGCCGCGGCCAAAAACATTCAGTACTTC.

As regards this clone: The sample carries other DNA sequences with the same CDR3. The chain employs TRBV10-1 and TRBJ2-7, with 8 bases matching TRBD2. CDR3 length equals 14 residues. In germline, CDR1 is WNHNN, CDR2 SYGVQD (reference sequence). The V segment lost 5 bases and the J segment 0 bases; nucleotides outside the gene matches: 3. The CDR3 nucleotides read TGCGCCAGCAGTTCAAGCGGGAGCTCCTACGAGCAGTACTTC. Protein product: CASSSSGSSYEQYF.

The V and J genes are TRBV18 and TRBJ1-6, with TRBD1 matching over 8 bases. Germline CDR1 KGHSH, CDR2 LQKENI. The J segment lost 8 bases and the V segment lost 3 bases, leaving 6 bases of the junction unmatched. The CDR3 spans 15 residues. The CDR3 region has the DNA TGTGCCAGCTCACCGGGACAGGTTTGGGATTCACCCCTCCACTTT. This sequence encodes CASSPGQVWDSPLHF.

This clone came up a few times. The J gene is TRBJ2-7, the V gene TRBV10-1; unclear D gene. Germline V gives CDR1 WNHNN, CDR2 SYGVQD (reference sequence). The V gene lost 4 bases and the J gene lost 5 bases, with 12 bases spanning the gap. The CDR3 length is 13 residues. The CDR3 sequence is CASSAQIGDEQYF. CDR3 bases: TGCGCCAGCAGTGCTCAGATTGGGGACGAGCAGTACTTC.

The rearrangement uses TRBV7-9 and TRBJ1-1; 8 nucleotides line up with TRBD1. The germline V gene has CDR1 SEHNR and CDR2 FQNEAQ (reference sequence). V shed 0 bases and J 1 base; nucleotides not matched to a gene: 4. The CDR3 sequence is 16 residues long. CDR3 sequence: CASSLAQGGSNTEAFF. CDR3 DNA sequence: TGTGCCAGCAGCTTAGCACAGGGGGGATCGAACACTGAAGCTTTCTTT.